Shown below are 4 T cell receptor beta chains from a single sample sequenced in a study of CD8+CD57+ T cells in acquired aplastic anemia. Template material for TCR beta VDJ and CDR3 profiling consisted of genomic DNA. Via MiXCR, TCRdb re-called the reads, giving one row per CDR3 protein. The data contain about 110,000 distinct CDR3 sequences, around 50% of them seen just once; the ten biggest clones take up about 32%. Sample: sorted CD4+, CD8+, or CD8+CD57+ T cells (not recorded which) from PBMCs. The receptors originated from a human donor in good health, serving as a control.

The rearrangement links TRBV4-3 to TRBJ1-2; TRBD1 aligns across 7 bases. The CDR3 totals 15 residues. Germline CDR1 reads LGHNA; CDR2 reads YSLEER. Trimming took 0 bases from V and 4 from J; bases not matched to a gene: 5. The CDR3 coding sequence is TGCGCCAGCAGCCAAGACCGGGACAGATTCTATGGCTACACCTTC. Translated: CASSQDRDRFYGYTF.

This chain joins TRBV10-3 and TRBJ2-7; D uncertain. Germline V gene sequence: CDR1 ENHRY, CDR2 SYGVKD. V was shortened by 3 bases and J by 5 bases, with 5 bases between the two germline ends. The length of the CDR3 is 11 residues. CDR3 in amino acids: CAISELDEQYF. For the CDR3, the DNA is TGTGCCATCAGTGAATTAGACGAGCAGTACTTC.

This clonotype was observed at least ten times. The rearrangement joins TRBV2 to TRBJ1-1, with D possibly TRBD1 on 5 matching bases. The CDR3 length is 15 residues. The ends were cut back, 1 base at V and 0 bases at J, with 9 bases in the middle. CDR1 is SNHLY, CDR2 FYNNEI, per germline. CDR3 nucleotide sequence: TGTGCCAGCAGTGAAGTCCAGGGCCTGAACACTGAAGCTTTCTTT. It translates to CASSEVQGLNTEAFF.

The V call is TRBV11-2, the J call TRBJ1-2, with D uncertain. The CDR3 spans 12 residues. The V end was cut by 4 bases, the J end by 6 bases, with 9 bases between. The germline gives CDR1 SGHAT, CDR2 FQNNGV. This CDR3 reads CASSSYLDGYTF. DNA for the CDR3: TGTGCCAGCAGCTCATATCTGGATGGCTACACCTTC.